One sample yielded the 24 T cell receptor beta chains listed below, sequenced in a study of response to subunit inactivated influenza vaccine. TCRdb reprocessed the RT-PCR reads via MiXCR and lists one record per CDR3 protein. The sample lists roughly 570,000 distinct CDR3 sequences, 10% to 15% occurring once. The sample consisted of PBMCs from blood, taken roughly 6 weeks after vaccination. These receptors were collected from a man aged 50 to 59 who received an inactivated influenza vaccine.

This clonotype was observed a few times. V is TRBV11-3 and J is TRBJ1-1; D uncertain. The V gene lost 5 bases and the J gene lost 3 bases, with 7 bases spanning the gap. Germline loops: CDR1 SGHNT, CDR2 YENEEA. The CDR3 is made up of 12 amino acids. CDR3 amino acids: CASSEVDTEAFF. Written as DNA, the CDR3 is TGTGCCAGCAGCGAGGTGGACACTGAAGCTTTCTTT.

This clonotype was detected a few times. V usage is TRBV20-1 and J usage is TRBJ1-2; D may be TRBD1 (5 bases). The V and J ends lost 5 bases and 8 bases respectively, with 18 bases between them. Per the germline V gene, CDR1 is DFQATT and CDR2 is SNEGSKA (reference sequence). CDR3 length: 13 residues. The CDR3 DNA reads TGCAGTGCTGTCCGGGAGAGGGGCAGGGGCTACACCTTC. Amino acids: CSAVRERGRGYTF.

This clonotype was picked up a small number of times. The chain uses TRBV29-1 and TRBJ2-2, with TRBD1 matching over 11 bases. V gave up 3 bases and J gave up 1 base; unmatched junction bases: 7. CDR1 is SQVTM, CDR2 ANQGSEA, per germline. The length of the CDR3 is 17 residues. The CDR3 loop reads CSVEPTGTGGNTGELFF. CDR3 sequence (DNA): TGCAGCGTTGAGCCTACAGGGACAGGGGGGAACACCGGGGAGCTGTTTTTT.

In its sample, this clonotype was seen many times. The DNA for the CDR3 is TGCAGTGCTAGTAAAGGGAGTGGCTACACCTTC. Its translation is CSASKGSGYTF. The chain recombines TRBV20-1 with TRBJ1-2; D unclear. This CDR3 contains 11 residues. The ends were cut back, 3 bases at V and 7 bases at J, with 9 bases in the middle. Germline loops: CDR1 DFQATT, CDR2 SNEGSKA (reference sequence).

This clonotype was seen only a few times. This chain connects TRBV15 to TRBJ2-7; 8 bases map to TRBD1. This CDR3 region has 15 residues. The germline gives CDR1 LNHNV, CDR2 YYDKDF (reference sequence). The V segment lost 5 bases and the J segment 7 bases; nucleotides outside the gene matches: 13. The CDR3 here is CATSDRTGLLTEQYF. The CDR3 nucleotides read TGTGCCACCAGCGATCGGACAGGGCTATTAACGGAGCAGTACTTC.

The rearrangement joins TRBV27 to TRBJ2-7; D is unresolved. This CDR3 has 11 residues. Germline V lookup: CDR1 MNHEY, CDR2 SMNVEV (reference sequence). Trimming left V 8 bases short and J 3 bases short, with 8 bases between. CDR3 in amino acids: CASGEDYEQYF. CDR3 nucleotide sequence: TGTGCCAGCGGGGAAGACTACGAGCAGTACTTC.

This clonotype was found many times. The gene calls are TRBV20-1 and TRBJ2-3, with TRBD2 identical over 8 bases. Germline lookup yields CDR1 DFQATT and CDR2 SNEGSKA (reference sequence). The CDR3 is 14 residues long. The ends lost 1 base at V and 6 bases at J; junction bases unmatched: 6. The CDR3 coding sequence is TGCAGTGCTAGAGGTGCAGCGGGAGCGGATACGCAGTATTTT. Its protein is CSARGAAGADTQYF.

The rearrangement uses TRBV6-5 and TRBJ2-7, with D possibly TRBD2 on 7 matching bases. The germline V and J ends were trimmed by 0 bases and 2 bases, with 17 bases remaining between them. Germline loops: CDR1 MNHEY, CDR2 SVGAGI. The CDR3 consists of 17 residues. The CDR3 DNA reads as TGTGCCAGCAGTTACTCTCGGGGGGCGAGAGTCCCCTACGAGCAGTACTTC. Translated, it gives CASSYSRGARVPYEQYF.

V is TRBV6-1 and J is TRBJ2-7; 8 positions agree with TRBD1. V gave up 6 bases and J gave up 2 bases; unmatched junction bases: 9. This CDR3 region has 15 residues. Germline V gene sequence: CDR1 MNHNS, CDR2 SASEGT. CDR3 coding DNA: TGTGCCAGCAGCAACCTCGGGACAGGTACCTACGAGCAGTACTTC. Protein sequence: CASSNLGTGTYEQYF.

J is TRBJ2-1 and V is TRBV7-2; 8 bases are shared with TRBD2. CDR3 size: 16 residues. CDR1 is SGHTA, CDR2 FQGNSA, per germline. Trimming at V came to 2 bases and at J to 4 bases, leaving 7 bases not matched to a gene. CDR3 nucleotide sequence: TGTGCCAGCAGCTTAATCGCGGGAGGAGGTTACAATGAGCAGTTCTTC. Protein product: CASSLIAGGGYNEQFF.

J is TRBJ2-5 and V is TRBV4-3, with 7 bases aligning to TRBD2. The V gene end was trimmed by 0 bases and the J gene end by 5 bases; junction bases not matched to a gene: 6. Germline CDR1 is LGHNA and CDR2 is YSLEER. CDR3 length: 15 residues. CDR3 region: CASSQDELARETQYF. Written as DNA, the CDR3 is TGCGCCAGCAGCCAAGATGAACTAGCGCGGGAGACCCAGTACTTC.

Details on this clonotype: One end of the junction is discordant with germline, which a read error may explain. This rearrangement joins TRBV20-1 to TRBJ2-7, with D possibly matching TRBD2 (6 bases). The length of the CDR3 is 16 residues. Germline CDR1 and CDR2: DFQATT and SNEGSKA (reference sequence). The chain's CDR3 is CCAIPPSGGADYEQYF. CDR3 in DNA: TGCTGTGCTATACCCCCGTCCGGCGGGGCCGATTACGAGCAGTACTTC.

This clonotype was detected a few times. The chain is built from TRBV7-2 and TRBJ2-5; the match to TRBD1 covers 7 bases. V trimming: 5 bases; J trimming: 4 bases; junction bases outside the gene matches: 7. CDR3 size: 14 residues. Germline V gene lookup returns CDR1 SGHTA and CDR2 FQGNSA. For the CDR3, the DNA is TGTGCCAGCAGCCATCGGACAGGAGGAGAGACCCAGTACTTC. Translated, it gives CASSHRTGGETQYF.

V and J are TRBV12-3 or TRBV12-4 and TRBJ2-1; D uncertain. The germline V and J ends were trimmed by 5 bases and 8 bases, with 16 bases remaining between them. This CDR3 comprises 14 residues. CDR3 amino acids: CASSPYLYTDEQFF. Here the CDR3 DNA reads TGTGCCAGCAGTCCATACCTATACACCGATGAGCAGTTCTTC.

This clonotype was observed a handful of times. The CDR3 loop reads CASVGLAGGRDEQFF. The CDR3 DNA is TGTGCCAGCGTGGGACTAGCGGGGGGGAGGGATGAGCAGTTCTTC. The chain uses TRBV27 and TRBJ2-1, with TRBD2 identical over 16 bases. This CDR3 has 15 amino acids. Germline loops: CDR1 MNHEY, CDR2 SMNVEV (reference sequence). V shed 8 bases, J shed 8 bases, and the junction held 6 bases outside the gene matches.

The chain is built from TRBV28 and TRBJ2-3, with 12 bases identical to TRBD2. Losses at the gene ends were 1 base for V and 1 base for J; bases not matched to a gene: 9. The CDR3 length is 19 residues. Germline assignment: CDR1 MDHEN and CDR2 SYDVKM. CDR3: CASSLSVTSGRYGTDTQYF. CDR3 in DNA: TGTGCCAGCAGTTTATCCGTGACTAGCGGGAGATATGGCACAGATACGCAGTATTTT.

The V call is TRBV7-8, the J call TRBJ2-1, with a weak D call TRBD1 (5 bases). Trimming removed 5 bases at V and 6 bases at J, with 17 bases between. Germline lookup yields CDR1 SGHVS and CDR2 FQNEAQ. This CDR3 spans 15 amino acids. The DNA of the CDR3 is TGTGCCAGCAGCCCGAGAGCCCTTGGGGCCAATGAGCAGTTCTTC. This codes for CASSPRALGANEQFF.

This clonotype occurred a few times. J is TRBJ1-4 and V is TRBV18; maybe TRBD1 (6 bases). The V gene lost 5 bases and the J gene lost 8 bases, with 12 bases spanning the gap. The CDR3 spans 13 residues. CDR1 is KGHSH, CDR2 LQKENI, per germline. The CDR3 reads CASSSGTKEKLFF. The DNA for the CDR3 is TGTGCCAGCTCATCAGGGACAAAAGAAAAACTGTTTTTT.

This rearrangement joins TRBV20-1 to TRBJ2-5; 9 bases line up with TRBD1. This CDR3 is built from 14 residues. V lost 5 bases, J lost 4 bases, and 8 bases stayed unmatched. Germline V lookup: CDR1 DFQATT, CDR2 SNEGSKA (reference sequence). CDR3: CSARGQTGGETQYF. CDR3 sequence (DNA): TGCAGTGCTCGAGGACAGACAGGGGGAGAGACCCAGTACTTC.

This clonotype has only a few counts. This rearrangement joins TRBV11-2 to TRBJ2-1; D remains ambiguous. The germline V gene encodes CDR1 SGHAT and CDR2 FQNNGV. CDR3 length: 16 amino acids. The germline V and J ends were trimmed by 0 bases and 6 bases, with 15 bases remaining between them. CDR3 DNA sequence: TGTGCCAGCAGCTTAGAATCGGCGAACTGGGGCAATGAGCAGTTCTTC. Amino acids: CASSLESANWGNEQFF.

This clonotype came up a few times. The rearrangement uses TRBV7-2 and TRBJ2-7; TRBD2 might be the D (6 bases). The CDR3 is 15 residues long. CDR1 and CDR2 (germline): SGHTA, FQGNSA. The V end lost 5 bases, the J end lost 0 bases, and 14 bases lay between the germline ends. DNA for the CDR3: TGTGCCAGCAGCGCCGGGACTCAGGGCTCCTACGAGCAGTACTTC. Translating it yields CASSAGTQGSYEQYF.

This rearrangement joins TRBV24-1 to TRBJ2-2; a weak D match, TRBD1 (6 bases). Germline V gives CDR1 KGHDR, CDR2 SFDVKD. V shed 7 bases and J shed 4 bases, with 12 bases lying between them. CDR3 length equals 14 residues. The CDR3 region is CATRAQGSTGELFF. CDR3 coding DNA: TGTGCCACCAGGGCACAGGGATCCACCGGGGAGCTGTTTTTT.

This clonotype has a handful of counts. The CDR3 DNA reads TGTGCCATCAGTGAGGCGGTAGCGGGAGCGCGCGAGCAGTACTTC. Protein product: CAISEAVAGAREQYF. V and J are TRBV10-3 and TRBJ2-7; 9 nucleotides match TRBD2. The germline V gene encodes CDR1 ENHRY and CDR2 SYGVKD. Trimming at V came to 2 bases and at J to 6 bases, leaving 8 bases not matched to a gene. There are 15 residues in the CDR3.

The V gene is TRBV12-3 or TRBV12-4, the J gene TRBJ1-4, with TRBD1 matching over 8 bases. The CDR3 consists of 15 residues. V lost 5 bases to trimming and J lost 6 bases; unmatched junction nucleotides: 8. Written as DNA, the CDR3 is TGTGCCAGCAGTAAAACAGGGGGTCCCTATGAAAAACTGTTTTTT. Protein: CASSKTGGPYEKLFF.